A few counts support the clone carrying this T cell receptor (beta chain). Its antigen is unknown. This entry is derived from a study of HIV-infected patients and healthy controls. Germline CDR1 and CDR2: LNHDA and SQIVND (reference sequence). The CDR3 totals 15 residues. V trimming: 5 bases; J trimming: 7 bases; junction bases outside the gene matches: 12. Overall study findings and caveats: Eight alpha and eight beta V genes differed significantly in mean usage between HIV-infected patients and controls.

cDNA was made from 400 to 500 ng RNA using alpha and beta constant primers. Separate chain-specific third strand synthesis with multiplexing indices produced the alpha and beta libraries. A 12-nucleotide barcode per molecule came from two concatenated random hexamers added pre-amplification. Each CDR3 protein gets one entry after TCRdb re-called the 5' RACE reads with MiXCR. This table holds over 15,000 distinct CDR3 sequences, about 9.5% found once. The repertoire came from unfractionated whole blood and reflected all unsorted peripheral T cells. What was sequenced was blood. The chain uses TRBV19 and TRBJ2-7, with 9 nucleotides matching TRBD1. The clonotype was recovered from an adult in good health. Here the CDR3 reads CASSPYPGTGREQYF. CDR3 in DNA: TGTGCCAGTAGTCCTTACCCCGGGACAGGGCGTGAGCAGTACTTC.